The TCR beta chain described here comes from a study of cytomegalovirus exposure and HLA in healthy donors. Study-wide results and limits: In terms of immune exposure information, only CMV serostatus was available. Three CMV-associated chains proved CMV antigen-specific in vitro.

Donors had nominal health at sampling but likely had unrecorded immune exposures. Primers: 60 Vbeta forward and 13 Jbeta reverse. Clones were read by immunoSEQ multiplex PCR, and TCRdb kept only the in-frame ones, dropping some. The sample lists 100,000 to 150,000 clones, roughly 66% occurring once. Concerning this clone: Its specificity is not known.

Sequencing was done on a sample of PBMCs. This clonotype was sampled from a man in his fifties or sixties in good health and CMV-seropositive.

DNA of the CDR3: TGTGCCAGCAGCCCGTCAAGGACAGGACTCATTCAGTACTTC. Its translation: CASSPSRTGLIQYF. The chain links TRBV7-2 to TRBJ2-4; TRBD1 matches 7 bases. Germline trimming cut 5 bases from V and 9 bases from J; bases unmatched to any gene: 10. Germline lookup yields CDR1 SGHTA and CDR2 FQGNSA. The CDR3 contains 14 residues.